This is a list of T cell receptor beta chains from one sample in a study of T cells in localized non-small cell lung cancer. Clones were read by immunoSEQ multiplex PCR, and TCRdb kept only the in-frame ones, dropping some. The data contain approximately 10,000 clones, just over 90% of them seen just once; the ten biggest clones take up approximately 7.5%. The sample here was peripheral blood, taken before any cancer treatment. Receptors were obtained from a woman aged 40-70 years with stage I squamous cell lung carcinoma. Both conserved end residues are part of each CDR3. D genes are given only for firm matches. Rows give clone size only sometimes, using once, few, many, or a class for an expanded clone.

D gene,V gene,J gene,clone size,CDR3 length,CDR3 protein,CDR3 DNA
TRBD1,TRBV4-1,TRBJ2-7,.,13,CASSYGTDYEQYF,TGCGCCAGCAGCTACGGGACAGACTACGAGCAGTACTTC
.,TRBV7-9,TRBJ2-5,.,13,CASSLAGLETQYF,TGTGCCAGCAGCTTAGCTGGGTTAGAGACCCAGTACTTC
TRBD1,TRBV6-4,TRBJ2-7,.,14,CASSPGTGVYEQYF,TGTGCCAGCAGCCCCGGGACAGGGGTCTACGAGCAGTACTTC
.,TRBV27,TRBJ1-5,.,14,CASRAGGSNQPQHF,TGTGCCAGCAGGGCCGGTGGAAGCAATCAGCCCCAGCATTTT
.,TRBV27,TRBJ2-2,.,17,CASSLRPGNPNTGELFF,TGTGCCAGCAGTTTAAGGCCAGGAAACCCGAACACCGGGGAGCTGTTTTTT
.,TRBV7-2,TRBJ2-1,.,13,CASSFPGVGKQFF,TGTGCCAGCAGCTTCCCAGGTGTTGGAAAGCAGTTCTTC
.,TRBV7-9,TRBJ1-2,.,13,CASTAQENYGYTF,TGTGCCAGCACCGCACAGGAAAACTATGGCTACACCTTC
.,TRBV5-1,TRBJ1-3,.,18,CASSLEPLSGLSGNTIYF,TGCGCCAGCAGCTTGGAACCTCTTTCCGGGCTCTCTGGAAACACCATATATTTT
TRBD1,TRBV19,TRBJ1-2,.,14,CASSKGQAHYGYTF,TGTGCCAGTAGTAAGGGACAGGCCCACTATGGCTACACCTTC
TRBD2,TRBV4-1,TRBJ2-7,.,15,CASSQLAGRTYEQYF,TGCGCCAGCAGCCAGTTAGCGGGGCGCACCTACGAGCAGTACTTC
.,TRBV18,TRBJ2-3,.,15,CASSPGGGPLNTQYF,TGTGCCAGCTCACCTGGCGGGGGCCCCCTGAATACGCAGTATTTT
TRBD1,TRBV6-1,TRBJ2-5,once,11,CASRGQGGLYF,TGTGCCAGCAGGGGACAGGGGGGTCTGTACTTC
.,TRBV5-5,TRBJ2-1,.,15,CASSFTAFGSHEQFF,TGTGCCAGCAGTTTTACGGCGTTTGGTTCCCATGAGCAGTTCTTC
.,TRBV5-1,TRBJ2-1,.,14,CASSLGQDYNEQFF,TGCGCCAGCAGCTTGGGACAGGATTACAATGAGCAGTTCTTC
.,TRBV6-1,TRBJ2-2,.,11,CASWNGGELFF,TGTGCGAGCTGGAATGGCGGGGAGCTGTTTTTT
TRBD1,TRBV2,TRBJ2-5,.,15,CASNLQGAIEETQYF,TGTGCCAGCAACTTACAGGGGGCGATCGAGGAGACCCAGTACTTC
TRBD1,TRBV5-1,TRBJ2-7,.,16,CASSLAGTGKGYEQYF,TGCGCCAGCAGCTTGGCCGGGACAGGGAAAGGATACGAGCAGTACTTC
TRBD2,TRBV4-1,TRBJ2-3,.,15,CASSHGLAGLDTQYF,TGCGCCAGCAGCCACGGACTAGCGGGCCTGGATACGCAGTATTTT
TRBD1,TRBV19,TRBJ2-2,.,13,CASTMTGTGELFF,TGTGCCAGTACCATGACAGGGACCGGGGAGCTGTTTTTT
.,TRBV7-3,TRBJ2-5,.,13,CASSSTSQETQYF,TGTGCCAGCAGCTCGACAAGCCAAGAGACCCAGTACTTC
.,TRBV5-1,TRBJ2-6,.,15,CASSSGSSGANVLTF,TGCGCCAGCAGCTCGGGGAGCTCTGGGGCCAACGTCCTGACTTTC
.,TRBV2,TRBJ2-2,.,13,CASRMIQPGELFF,TGTGCCAGCAGGATGATTCAACCCGGGGAGCTGTTTTTT
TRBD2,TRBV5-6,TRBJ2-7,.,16,CASSLVGTSVSYEQYF,TGTGCCAGCAGCTTGGTTGGGACTAGCGTCTCCTACGAGCAGTACTTC
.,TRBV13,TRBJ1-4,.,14,CASSLTGPGPELFF,TGTGCCAGCAGTCTTACGGGCCCCGGCCCAGAACTGTTTTTT
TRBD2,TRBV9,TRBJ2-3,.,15,CASSYSGGAADTQYF,TGTGCCAGCAGCTATAGCGGGGGGGCGGCAGATACGCAGTATTTT
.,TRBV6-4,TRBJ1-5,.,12,CASSGSHQPQHF,TGTGCCAGCAGTGGGTCCCATCAGCCCCAGCATTTT
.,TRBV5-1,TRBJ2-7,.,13,CASSNTGLYEQYF,TGCGCCAGCAGCAACACAGGCCTCTACGAGCAGTACTTC
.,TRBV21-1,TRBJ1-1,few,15,CASSKPFHWNTEAFF,TGTGCCAGCAGCAAACCCTTCCATTGGAACACTGAAGCTTTCTTT
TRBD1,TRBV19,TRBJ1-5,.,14,CASSIPGGGQPQHF,TGTGCCAGTAGTATTCCAGGGGGCGGTCAGCCCCAGCATTTT
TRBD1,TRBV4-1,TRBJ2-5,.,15,CASSQVPGGQETQYF,TGCGCCAGCAGCCAAGTCCCAGGGGGACAAGAGACCCAGTACTTC
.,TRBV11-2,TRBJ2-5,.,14,CASSFSASQETQYF,TGTGCCAGCAGCTTCTCGGCCTCCCAAGAGACCCAGTACTTC
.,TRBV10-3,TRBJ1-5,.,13,CAITRDLNQPQHF,TGTGCCATCACCCGGGACCTAAATCAGCCCCAGCATTTT
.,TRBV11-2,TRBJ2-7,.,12,CASSHYSYEQYF,TGTGCCAGCAGCCATTACTCCTACGAGCAGTACTTC
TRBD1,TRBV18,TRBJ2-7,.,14,CASSPGTGLGEQYF,TGTGCCAGCTCACCAGGGACAGGGTTGGGCGAGCAGTACTTC
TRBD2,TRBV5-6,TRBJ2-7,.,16,CASSLGGAGLSYEQYF,TGTGCCAGCAGCTTAGGAGGAGCGGGGCTCTCCTACGAGCAGTACTTC
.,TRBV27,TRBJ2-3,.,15,CASSYDRLSTDTQYF,TGTGCCAGCAGTTACGACAGGCTGAGCACAGATACGCAGTATTTT
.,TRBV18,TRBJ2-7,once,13,CASSPPAGHEQYF,TGTGCCAGCTCACCACCGGCAGGGCACGAGCAGTACTTC
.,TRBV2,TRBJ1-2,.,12,CAGRTEIYGYTF,TGTGCCGGACGGACAGAGATCTATGGCTACACCTTC
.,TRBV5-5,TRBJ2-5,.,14,CASSFQGTQETQYF,TGTGCCAGCAGTTTTCAGGGTACTCAAGAGACCCAGTACTTC
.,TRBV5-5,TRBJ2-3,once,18,CASTRSGVPSTHTDTQYF,TGTGCCAGCACCCGTTCCGGTGTTCCCTCGACTCACACAGATACGCAGTATTTT
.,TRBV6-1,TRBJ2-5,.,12,CASINVGETQYF,TGTGCCAGCATAAACGTTGGAGAGACCCAGTACTTC
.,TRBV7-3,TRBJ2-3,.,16,CASSFGGTGGTDTQYF,TGTGCCAGCAGCTTTGGGGGAACAGGAGGCACAGATACGCAGTATTTT
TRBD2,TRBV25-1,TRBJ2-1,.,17,CASSELDRASGGYEQFF,TGTGCCAGCAGTGAATTGGATCGGGCTAGCGGGGGCTATGAGCAGTTCTTC
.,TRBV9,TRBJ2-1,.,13,CASSLGWGNEQFF,TGTGCCAGCAGCCTCGGCTGGGGCAATGAGCAGTTCTTC
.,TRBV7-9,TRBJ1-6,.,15,CASSSPTVLNSPLHF,TGTGCCAGCAGCAGTCCGACGGTGCTGAATTCACCCCTCCACTTT
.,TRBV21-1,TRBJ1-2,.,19,CASSKIYLGRQSSNYGYTF,TGTGCCAGCAGCAAGATCTACCTAGGGCGACAGTCCTCTAACTATGGCTACACCTTC
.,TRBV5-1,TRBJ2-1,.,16,CASSLAAASSYNEQFF,TGCGCCAGCAGCTTGGCGGCAGCGAGCTCCTACAATGAGCAGTTCTTC